Listed below are T cell receptor beta chains from one sample, sequenced in a study of preoperative IRX-2 immunotherapy in early breast cancer. Libraries were prepared by immunoSEQ multiplex PCR; TCRdb keeps only in-frame clonotypes and omits some of them. The sample shows around 30,000 clones, 83% of them seen only once. Sequencing was performed on lymph node tissue, taken from a patient treated with IRX-2 immunotherapy. The receptors originated from a human donor with breast cancer. The CDR3 runs from the conserved cysteine through the conserved F or W. D genes are given only for firm matches. Not all rows give a size; the values are once, few, many and, for expanded clones, a class.

TRBV6-8	TRBJ2-3	-	TRBD2	TGTGCCAGCAGTTTACCTGGGACTAGCAGGTGGACGCAGTATTTT	CASSLPGTSRWTQYF
TRBV14	TRBJ2-2	-	-	TGTGCCAGCAGCCAAGTACGCTCGTCTGGGGAGCTGTTTTTT	CASSQVRSSGELFF
TRBV14	TRBJ2-3	-	TRBD2	TGTGCCAGCAGCCAGACTTGGACTAGCGGGGGTTCAGATACGCAGTATTTT	CASSQTWTSGGSDTQYF
TRBV6-8	TRBJ1-2	-	-	TGTGCCAGCAGTTACTCGCAGGGAATGCTAGGCTACACCTTC	CASSYSQGMLGYTF
TRBV19	TRBJ2-2	-	-	TGTGCCAGTAGTATGAGCAGGACGAACACCGGGGAGCTGTTTTTT	CASSMSRTNTGELFF
TRBV4-1	TRBJ2-1	-	TRBD1	TGCGCCAGCAGCCTAAGACAGGGCGATTACAATGAGCAGTTCTTC	CASSLRQGDYNEQFF
TRBV10-3	TRBJ1-5	once	-	TGTGCCATCAGTGAGTCGCTTCAGGGGCGCGGGCAGCCCCAGCATTTT	CAISESLQGRGQPQHF
TRBV5-1	TRBJ1-2	-	TRBD1	TGCGCCAGCAGCTTGGGACAGGGGGCGGACGGCTACACCTTC	CASSLGQGADGYTF
TRBV19	TRBJ2-1	-	TRBD1	TGTGCCAGTACAAGGAGGGACAGGGGAGGGAATGAGCAGTTCTTC	CASTRRDRGGNEQFF
TRBV18	TRBJ1-1	-	-	TGTGCCAGCTCACCTAGAGGGGGGATGAACACTGAAGCTTTCTTT	CASSPRGGMNTEAFF
TRBV15	TRBJ2-7	-	-	TGTGCCACCAGCAGAGAACAGAACTCCTACGAGCAGTACTTC	CATSREQNSYEQYF
TRBV19	TRBJ1-5	-	TRBD1	TGTGTCGTGGACAGGGGGTTTGGGTATCAGCCCCAGCATTTT	CVVDRGFGYQPQHF
TRBV11-3	TRBJ2-7	-	-	TGTGCCAGCAGCTTAGAAAGGGAGGGGGACGAGCAGTACTTC	CASSLEREGDEQYF
TRBV28	TRBJ2-3	-	-	TGTGCCAGCAGCCTCAATCCCCCCACGAATACGCAGTATTTT	CASSLNPPTNTQYF
TRBV15	TRBJ2-7	-	-	TGTGCCACCAGCAGAGATGGGGGCAGGGCTTACGAGCAGTACTTC	CATSRDGGRAYEQYF
TRBV7-1	TRBJ2-2	-	-	TGTGCCAGCAGATCAGGGGACACCGGGGAGCTGTTTTTT	CASRSGDTGELFF
TRBV19	TRBJ2-2	-	TRBD2	TGTGCCAGTAGTTTCCGACTAGCGGGAGTCCCCGGGGAGCTGTTTTTT	CASSFRLAGVPGELFF
TRBV6-8	TRBJ2-7	-	TRBD1	TGTGCCAGCAGTGATGGGGTAGGGGGCGCCTCCTACGAGCAGTACTTC	CASSDGVGGASYEQYF
TRBV29-1	TRBJ2-1	-	TRBD2	TGCAGCGTGGCCGGACTAGCGGGGGTCAATGAGCAGTTCTTC	CSVAGLAGVNEQFF
TRBV30	TRBJ1-2	-	-	TGTGCCTGGACTCCTAACGGGGTTTATGGCTACACCTTC	CAWTPNGVYGYTF
TRBV29-1	TRBJ2-3	once	TRBD2	TGCAGCGCTCACCGGACTAGCTCCACAGATACGCAGTATTTT	CSAHRTSSTDTQYF
TRBV18	TRBJ1-5	-	TRBD1	TGTGCCAGCTCACCGGACAGGGGCAATCAGCCCCAGCATTTT	CASSPDRGNQPQHF
TRBV23-1	TRBJ2-2	-	TRBD1	TGCGCCAGCAGTTTTAATAGGGACAGGGAAAACACCGGGGAGCTGTTTTTT	CASSFNRDRENTGELFF
TRBV30	TRBJ1-1	-	-	TGTGCCTGGAGTGTAACGGGGACTGAAGCTTTCTTT	CAWSVTGTEAFF
TRBV19	TRBJ1-3	-	TRBD1	TGTGCCAGTAGCCCACAGGGGGCGGCGGGAAACACCATATATTTT	CASSPQGAAGNTIYF
TRBV19	TRBJ2-3	-	TRBD1	TGTGCCAGTAGTAGGACGGGACAGACCCGAACTACGCAGTATTTT	CASSRTGQTRTTQYF
TRBV6-8	TRBJ2-1	-	TRBD2	TGTGCCAGCAGTTACTTGCTAGCGGGAGGAGATGAGCAGTTCTTC	CASSYLLAGGDEQFF
TRBV7-6	TRBJ2-1	once	-	TGTGCCAGCAGCTTACGTCCGGGACGCAGTTATGAGCAGTTCTTC	CASSLRPGRSYEQFF
TRBV6-8	TRBJ1-2	-	TRBD1	TGTGCCAGCAGTCTCCAGGGGGCGGAGGGCTACACCTTC	CASSLQGAEGYTF
TRBV28	TRBJ1-5	-	-	TGTGCCAGCAGTTTGAGCGCATTCGGCAATCAGCCCCAGCATTTT	CASSLSAFGNQPQHF
TRBV11-3	TRBJ1-2	-	TRBD1	TGTGCCAGCAGCTTAGTAAAAAGGACAGGGGTTAACTATGGCTACACCTTC	CASSLVKRTGVNYGYTF
TRBV14	TRBJ2-7	-	TRBD2	TGTGCCAGCGGGCAGCGGGGTCGAAACGAGCAGTACTTC	CASGQRGRNEQYF
TRBV5-1	TRBJ2-1	-	-	TGCGCCAGCAGCTTGAACAGCGGCTCCTACAATGAGCAGTTCTTC	CASSLNSGSYNEQFF
TRBV1	TRBJ2-3	-	-	TGCGCCAGCAGCCAAGATCTGAGCGGGGGAGATACGCAGTATTTT	CASSQDLSGGDTQYF
TRBV9	TRBJ2-1	-	-	TGTGCCAGCAGCGTAGCAACCGGGCCCACATACAATGAGCAGTTCTTC	CASSVATGPTYNEQFF
TRBV29-1	TRBJ1-1	few	-	TGCAGCGCCCTAGCCCAGGGTTTACACACTGAAGCTTTCTTT	CSALAQGLHTEAFF
TRBV15	TRBJ1-6	-	-	TGTGCCACCAGCCCCGACAGCTATAATTCACCCCTCCACTTT	CATSPDSYNSPLHF
TRBV28	TRBJ2-7	-	-	TGTGCCAGCAGTATTCCGGGACCCTACGAGCAGTACTTC	CASSIPGPYEQYF
TRBV28	TRBJ2-7	-	-	TGTGCCAGCAGTCTCGACAGAGTAAGGCTCTACGAGCAGTACTTC	CASSLDRVRLYEQYF
TRBV11-3	TRBJ1-3	-	-	TGTGCCAGCAGCCCCCTGACATTCGGAGGAAACACCATATATTTT	CASSPLTFGGNTIYF
TRBV18	TRBJ1-3	-	-	TGTGCCAGCTCACCCGCCGGGGATGGAAACACCATATATTTT	CASSPAGDGNTIYF
TRBV6-8	TRBJ1-4	-	-	TGTGCCAGCAGAGCAAGAGGGGTTAATGAAAAACTGTTTTTT	CASRARGVNEKLFF
TRBV6-8	TRBJ2-1	-	-	TGTGCCAGCAGTTACTCCGATGGCTCTTATGCAAGTGAGCAGTTCTTC	CASSYSDGSYASEQFF
TRBV1	TRBJ1-1	-	-	TGCGCCAGCAGCCAAGTTGGCCGGTCAAACACTGAAGCTTTCTTT	CASSQVGRSNTEAFF
TRBV19	TRBJ2-7	-	-	TGTGCCAGTAGTATGGGCAGCTCCTACGAGCAGTACTTC	CASSMGSSYEQYF
TRBV5-1	TRBJ1-5	-	-	TGCGCCAGCAGCTTGTCTGGGGGGGGCAATCAGCCCCAGCATTTT	CASSLSGGGNQPQHF
TRBV14	TRBJ2-5	few	-	TGTGCCAGCAGCCGGGGAGAGACCCAGTACTTC	CASSRGETQYF